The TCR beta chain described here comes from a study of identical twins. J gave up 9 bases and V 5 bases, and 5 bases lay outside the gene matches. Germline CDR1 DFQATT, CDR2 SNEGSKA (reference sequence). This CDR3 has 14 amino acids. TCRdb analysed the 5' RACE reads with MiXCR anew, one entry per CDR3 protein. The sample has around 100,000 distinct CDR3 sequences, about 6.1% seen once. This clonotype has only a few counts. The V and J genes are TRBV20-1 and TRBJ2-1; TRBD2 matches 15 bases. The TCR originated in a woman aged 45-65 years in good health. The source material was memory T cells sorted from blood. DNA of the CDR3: TGCAGTGCTGTACCGGGACTAGCGGGAGGTGAGCAGTTCTTC. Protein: CSAVPGLAGGEQFF.